What follows are 30 T cell receptor beta chains derived from one specimen sequenced in a study of blood T cells in healthy people across ages (dated by TCRdb to 2015 to 2017). Library method: 5' RACE. Sequenced using an Illumina HiSeq 2500. A second PCR of about 7 to 12 cycles was run with a J-beta primer mix and a sample-barcoded 5' primer. TCRdb's own reprocessing of the public reads used fastp at Q25 and MiXCR and kept productive beta chains. For every CDR3 protein sequence, its rows merge into one entry that carries the most common genes and DNA. A total of 780,000 or so distinct CDR3 sequences appear in this sample, roughly 50% of them only once. The ten largest account for approximately 40% of the sample. The sample consisted of blood. These receptors all come from a man older than 75 in good health.

The chain couples TRBV29-1 to TRBJ2-1; a weak D match, TRBD2 (5 bases). CDR1 is SQVTM, CDR2 ANQGSEA, per germline. The CDR3 consists of 14 residues. The CDR3 DNA reads TGCAGGTTGCCACTGGGGAGCTCCTACAATGAGCAGTTCTTC. Translated: CRLPLGSSYNEQFF.

As DNA, the CDR3 is TGCAGTGCTAGAGATAGTCTAAGGGCCAGAGATCAAGAGACCCAGTACTTC. This translates into CSARDSLRARDQETQYF. V gene TRBV20-1 combines with J gene TRBJ2-5; D is unclear. Germline V CDR1 and CDR2: DFQATT, SNEGSKA (reference sequence). The length of the CDR3 is 17 residues. With 0 bases removed from V and 2 bases from J, the gap between germline ends came to 19 bases.

The CDR3 nucleotides read TGCAGTGCTATCCCTCTTCTAGCGGGAGTTCTCTACGAGCAGTACTTC. Its translation is CSAIPLLAGVLYEQYF. V is TRBV20-1 and J is TRBJ2-7; TRBD2 aligns across 10 bases. Trimming at V came to 4 bases and at J to 3 bases, leaving 12 bases not matched to a gene. CDR1 DFQATT and CDR2 SNEGSKA come from the germline V gene (reference sequence). The CDR3 runs to 16 residues.

CDR3 loop: CATSRDRVSAYNEQFF. CDR3 coding DNA: TGTGCCACCAGCAGAGATCGAGTTAGCGCCTACAATGAGCAGTTCTTC. The chain links TRBV15 to TRBJ2-1, with D possibly being TRBD2 (5 bases). CDR1 and CDR2 (germline): LNHNV, YYDKDF (reference sequence). CDR3 length equals 16 residues. The V end lost 0 bases, the J end lost 2 bases, and 11 bases lay between the germline ends.

This clonotype turned up a few times. At one boundary the junction diverges from the germline segment, which might be a read error. The chain links TRBV2 to TRBJ2-1; TRBD2 aligns across 10 bases. The CDR3 consists of 15 residues. Germline loops: CDR1 SNHLY, CDR2 FYNNEI. CDR3 in amino acids: CTSSDPAGGSDEQFF. Here the CDR3 DNA reads TGTACCAGCAGTGACCCAGCGGGAGGGTCCGATGAGCAGTTCTTC.

This clonotype occurred once. The chain employs TRBV20-1 and TRBJ2-7; D is perhaps TRBD1 (5 bases). Trimming removed 1 base from V and 3 bases from J, with 13 bases in between. The length of the CDR3 is 14 residues. Per germline, CDR1 DFQATT and CDR2 SNEGSKA (reference sequence). The DNA for the CDR3 is TGCAGTGCTAGAGGGGTGACACAGGTCTACGAGCAGTACTTC. The encoded protein is CSARGVTQVYEQYF.

This clonotype was seen a handful of times. This chain connects TRBV27 to TRBJ2-7; no clear D. The J call may be wrong; the DNA end is better matched by TRBJ2-5. This CDR3 is built from 14 residues. Germline lookup yields CDR1 MNHEY and CDR2 SMNVEV (reference sequence). The CDR3 sequence: CASSLFRTQETQYF. The CDR3 region has the DNA TGTGCCAGCAGTTTGTTTAGAACGCAAGAGACCCAGTACTTC.

The chain links TRBV5-1 to TRBJ1-6; D gene uncertain. The CDR3 extends over 13 amino acids. Trimming took off 4 bases at V and 8 bases at J, with 10 bases between the two ends. Germline loops: CDR1 SGHRS, CDR2 YFSETQ. The CDR3 region is CASSPVQDSPLHF. The CDR3 region has the DNA TGCGCCAGCAGCCCGGTGCAGGATTCACCCCTCCACTTT.

This clonotype was observed a few times. The chain is built from TRBV5-6 and TRBJ2-1; no clear D. The CDR3 covers 16 residues. Germline CDR1 is SGHDT and CDR2 is YYEEEE. The ends were cut back, 0 bases at V and 3 bases at J, with 13 bases in the middle. CDR3 residues: CASSLGYGVDYNEQFF. CDR3 DNA sequence: TGTGCCAGCAGCTTGGGATACGGCGTTGACTACAATGAGCAGTTCTTC.

The gene calls are TRBV10-3 and TRBJ2-1; possible D gene TRBD1, 7 bases. The V end lost 9 bases, the J end lost 9 bases, and 18 bases lay between the germline ends. The CDR3 is 13 amino acids. Germline V gives CDR1 ENHRY, CDR2 SYGVKD. CDR3 sequence reads: CAITAGGIGEQFF. In DNA form, the CDR3 reads TGTGCCATTACTGCAGGGGGGATCGGTGAGCAGTTCTTC.

About this clonotype itself: The junction departs from the called germline gene at one end, perhaps through a read error. V usage is TRBV5-6 and J usage is TRBJ2-1, with 9 bases lining up with TRBD1. The germline V gene encodes CDR1 SGHDT and CDR2 YYEEEE. The CDR3 has 16 amino acids. The CDR3 nucleotides read TGTGCCAGCAGCTTGCAGGACAGGGGATCCTACAATGGGCAGTTCTTC. Protein sequence: CASSLQDRGSYNGQFF.

The rearrangement joins TRBV20-1 to TRBJ1-5, with 7 bases identical to TRBD1. Germline lookup yields CDR1 DFQATT and CDR2 SNEGSKA (reference sequence). The CDR3 contains 16 residues. Trimming took 3 bases from V and 7 from J; bases not matched to a gene: 15. The CDR3 nucleotides read TGCAGTGCTAGCCGCCCCGACAGGGTAAAGGGCCAGCCCCAGCATTTT. Translation gives CSASRPDRVKGQPQHF.

This rearrangement joins TRBV20-1 to TRBJ2-7, with 7 bases fitting TRBD2. The CDR3 sequence is 13 residues long. Germline assignment: CDR1 DFQATT and CDR2 SNEGSKA (reference sequence). The V segment lost 2 bases and the J segment 2 bases; nucleotides outside the gene matches: 3. Here the CDR3 DNA reads TGCAGTGCTAGACCCGGGAGGACCTACGAGCAGTACTTC. Translation: CSARPGRTYEQYF.

The rearrangement uses TRBV11-2 and TRBJ2-4, with D uncertain. The DNA end favors TRBJ2-5, so the J call may be wrong. The CDR3 is 15 residues long. Per germline, CDR1 SGHAT and CDR2 FQNNGV. The CDR3 nucleotides are TGTGCCAGCAGCTTTAGTTCGCAGGCTGGAGAGACCCAGTACTTC. Translation: CASSFSSQAGETQYF.

The V and J genes are TRBV18 and TRBJ2-5, with D perhaps matching TRBD2 (5 bases). The CDR3 is 14 residues long. The germline CDR1 and CDR2 sequences are KGHSH and LQKENI. V was clipped by 6 bases and J by 2 bases, with 13 bases between them. The CDR3 loop is CASSIRTLQETQYF. The DNA of the CDR3 is TGTGCCAGCTCTATCCGGACTCTTCAAGAGACCCAGTACTTC. The variable domain in full, with the rest retrieved from reference TRBV18 and TRBJ2-5, is NAGVMQNPRHLVRRRGQEARLRCSPMKGHSHVYWYRQLPEEGLKFMVYLQKENIIDESGMPKERFSAEFPKEGPSILRIQQVVRGDSAAYFCASSIRTLQETQYFGPGTRLLVL.

CDR3 DNA: TGTGCCAGCAGTTACCAAAGGTTGGGGAAGGGGTTCTTC. Its protein is CASSYQRLGKGFF. The chain recombines TRBV6-5 with TRBJ2-1; D is unclear. With 2 bases removed from V and 15 bases from J, the gap between germline ends came to 17 bases. The CDR3 totals 13 residues. The germline V gene encodes CDR1 MNHEY and CDR2 SVGAGI.

This clonotype appeared a few times. The chain joins TRBV6-5 to TRBJ1-5; no clear D. Germline V lookup: CDR1 MNHEY, CDR2 SVGAGI. V lost 0 bases and J 3 bases, leaving 9 bases between the germline ends. There are 15 residues in the CDR3. The CDR3, as DNA: TGTGCCAGCAGTTACTCGGCCAAAAACAATCAGCCCCAGCATTTT. Translating it yields CASSYSAKNNQPQHF.

The chain is built from TRBV24-1 and TRBJ2-1, with D perhaps being TRBD1 or TRBD2 (5 bases each). Trimming pared 3 bases from V and 0 bases from J, leaving 11 bases between. Germline CDR1 KGHDR, CDR2 SFDVKD. The CDR3 length is 16 residues. The CDR3 loop is CATSDPLGVSYNEQFF. The CDR3 DNA sequence: TGTGCCACCAGTGATCCGCTGGGGGTCTCCTACAATGAGCAGTTCTTC.

The chain employs TRBV6-1 and TRBJ2-5; 9 bases fit TRBD1. The J call may be faulty, since TRBJ2-7 better matches the DNA end. CDR1 and CDR2 from the germline V gene are MNHNS and SASEGT. The length of the CDR3 is 16 residues. The CDR3 sequence is CASSVAQGALRHEQYF. CDR3 bases: TGTGCCAGCAGTGTGGCACAGGGGGCGCTTAGGCACGAGCAGTACTTC.

This clonotype was observed a few times. V usage is TRBV6-4 and J usage is TRBJ2-7, with D tentatively TRBD2 (5 bases). Trimming cost V 2 bases and J 9 bases, with 14 bases left between them. Germline CDR1 is MRHNA and CDR2 is SNTAGT. The CDR3 sequence is 13 residues long. The CDR3 DNA sequence: TGTGCCAGCAGTGACCATCGGGGAAAAGGGCAGTACTTC. Translation: CASSDHRGKGQYF.

The chain is built from TRBV6-6 and TRBJ2-7; TRBD2 aligns across 8 bases. This CDR3 is built from 15 residues. Trimming at V came to 5 bases and at J to 5 bases, leaving 11 bases not matched to a gene. The germline V gene encodes CDR1 MNHNY and CDR2 SVGAGI (reference sequence). The CDR3 protein is CASSPPGLGIDEQYF. Here the CDR3 DNA reads TGTGCCAGCAGTCCACCGGGACTAGGGATCGACGAGCAGTACTTC.

The J gene is TRBJ2-1, the V gene TRBV9, with TRBD1 matching over 11 bases. With V trimmed by 4 bases and J by 2 bases, 5 bases remained unmatched. Germline CDR1 and CDR2: SGDLS and YYNGEE. The CDR3 is 16 amino acids. The CDR3 reads CASSPGQGGPYNEQFF. CDR3 nucleotides: TGTGCCAGCAGCCCGGGACAGGGGGGCCCCTACAATGAGCAGTTCTTC.

The V call is TRBV6-8, the J call TRBJ2-5; no firm D call. This CDR3 comprises 16 residues. V was cut by 11 bases and J by 2 bases, with 24 bases left in between. CDR1 is MNHGY, CDR2 SAAAGT, per germline. The CDR3 DNA is TGTGCCGGACGGTATTCATTCGCCCTTATTCAAGAGACCCAGTACTTC. This gives the protein CAGRYSFALIQETQYF.

This clonotype was seen just once. The chain carries TRBV20-1 and TRBJ2-6; a weak D match, TRBD1 (6 bases). The CDR3 runs to 15 residues. CDR1 is DFQATT, CDR2 SNEGSKA, per germline (reference sequence). V was clipped by 3 bases and J by 1 base, with 10 bases between them. Here the CDR3 reads CSASLQGSGANVLTF. DNA for the CDR3: TGCAGTGCTAGTTTACAGGGTTCTGGGGCCAACGTCCTGACTTTC.

The chain employs TRBV20-1 and TRBJ2-1; D is perhaps TRBD2 (5 bases). In germline, CDR1 is DFQATT, CDR2 SNEGSKA (reference sequence). The CDR3 is 15 residues long. The ends were cut back, 6 bases at V and 8 bases at J, with 23 bases in the middle. The CDR3 loop reads CSADPLRGRGYEQFF. CDR3 DNA sequence: TGCAGTGCAGACCCCCTCCGCGGACGCGGGTATGAGCAGTTCTTC.

V is TRBV6-1 and J is TRBJ2-6; D may be TRBD1 (6 bases). V was clipped by 4 bases and J by 0 bases, with 10 bases between them. Germline assignment: CDR1 MNHNS and CDR2 SASEGT. The CDR3 is 16 residues long. In nucleotides, the CDR3 is TGTGCCAGCAGTGTCGACAGGAACTCTGGGGCCAACGTCCTGACTTTC. This encodes CASSVDRNSGANVLTF.

This clonotype was seen once. V gene TRBV20-1 combines with J gene TRBJ2-7, with D possibly TRBD2 on 7 matching bases. The CDR3 runs 14 residues. V was shortened by 5 bases and J by 0 bases, with 14 bases between the two germline ends. Germline V CDR1 and CDR2: DFQATT, SNEGSKA (reference sequence). CDR3 sequence: CSAEVGGASYEQYF. CDR3 DNA sequence: TGCAGTGCTGAAGTGGGGGGGGCCTCCTACGAGCAGTACTTC.

This chain joins TRBV20-1 and TRBJ1-4; 7 bases are a match to TRBD1. The CDR3 runs 15 residues. V lost 3 bases and J lost 3; bases outside the gene matches: 7. In germline, CDR1 is DFQATT, CDR2 SNEGSKA (reference sequence). The CDR3 sequence: CSASKSGTANEKLFF. The CDR3 DNA reads as TGCAGTGCTAGTAAAAGCGGGACAGCTAATGAAAAACTGTTTTTT.

The chain recombines TRBV6-5 with TRBJ2-4; the match to TRBD2 covers 7 bases. The J call could be wrong; TRBJ2-7 is a better fit for the DNA end. CDR1 is MNHEY and CDR2 is SVGAGI in the germline V gene. This CDR3 region has 19 residues. CDR3 sequence (DNA): TGTGCCAGCAGTTACTCGGGCGGGAGCTCAATTCGGCCAATGCCCGAGCAGTACTTC. It codes for CASSYSGGSSIRPMPEQYF.

This clonotype turned up a few times. The chain links TRBV20-1 to TRBJ2-1; D uncertain. With the DNA end fitting TRBJ2-7 better, the J assignment may be wrong. The CDR3 spans 14 residues. In germline, CDR1 is DFQATT, CDR2 SNEGSKA (reference sequence). CDR3: CSASPPIHVNEQYF. CDR3 coding DNA: TGCAGTGCTAGTCCCCCGATCCATGTCAATGAGCAGTACTTC.